These 23 T cell receptor beta chains were all obtained from the same sample, sequenced in a study of T-cell memory formation after mild COVID-19. TCRdb independently ran MiXCR on the 5' RACE reads; one entry per CDR3 protein. The table lists 150,000 to 200,000 distinct CDR3 sequences, roughly a fifth of them singletons. Material for sequencing was PBMCs or a T cell subset sorted from them (not recorded which). The receptors stem from an adult woman who had mild COVID-19 (a few samples of this study predate the infection). Cell type and time point are not known.

This clonotype came up a few times. The chain joins TRBV21-1 to TRBJ2-1; the DNA was not compared with TRBD2, the D call given in the table. TRBV21-1 has pseudogene status. The CDR3 is made up of 12 amino acids. The CDR3 coding sequence is TGTGCCAGCACAGTCCTCTTCAATGAGCAGTTCTTC. Its translation is CASTVLFNEQFF.

This sequence joins TRBV7-2 and TRBJ1-1, with 7 bases matching TRBD1. Germline V gene sequence: CDR1 SGHTA, CDR2 FQGNSA. The CDR3 contains 14 residues. Trimming cost V 6 bases and J 3 bases; bases outside gene matches: 7. CDR3: CASSFTTGYTEAFF. CDR3 DNA: TGTGCCAGCAGTTTTACGACAGGGTACACTGAAGCTTTCTTT.

The chain employs TRBV6-5 and TRBJ1-5; 7 bases agree with TRBD1. Germline CDR1 reads MNHEY; CDR2 reads SVGAGI. With 0 bases clipped from V and 7 bases from J, the junction kept 3 bases outside the gene matches. This CDR3 region has 14 residues. The CDR3 reads CASSYSTGWQPQHF. CDR3 sequence (DNA): TGTGCCAGCAGTTACTCGACAGGGTGGCAGCCCCAGCATTTT.

Only a few counts were recorded for this clonotype. The V call is TRBV7-2, the J call TRBJ2-1; 11 bases align to TRBD2. After removal of 7 bases from V and 7 bases from J, the junction contained 12 bases not matched to a gene. The length of the CDR3 is 16 residues. In germline, CDR1 is SGHTA, CDR2 FQGNSA. The CDR3 coding sequence is TGTGCCAGCACAACATGGGACACTAGCGGGAGAAATGAGCAGTTCTTC. It encodes CASTTWDTSGRNEQFF.

This clonotype was counted only a few times. The V gene is TRBV6-5, the J gene TRBJ1-2; D not certain. Per the germline V gene, CDR1 is MNHEY and CDR2 is SVGAGI. The ends were cut back, 5 bases at V and 4 bases at J, with 11 bases in the middle. There are 13 residues in the CDR3. CDR3 DNA sequence: TGTGCCAGCAGTGACGGGCAAGTCTATGGCTACACCTTC. It specifies CASSDGQVYGYTF.

The genes are TRBV7-3 and TRBJ2-3; perhaps TRBD2 as D (6 bases). V was pared by 4 bases and J by 4 bases, with 15 bases between. The CDR3 contains 15 residues. Germline values: CDR1 SGHTA, CDR2 FQGTGA. The DNA for the CDR3 is TGTGCCAGCAGCTCCGCCGGGGGAGCGGCAGATACGCAGTATTTT. Translation gives CASSSAGGAADTQYF.

Ten or more counts support this clonotype. The chain combines TRBV7-9 with TRBJ1-5, with no clear D. Trimming stripped 2 bases from V and 3 bases from J, with 5 bases between. This CDR3 comprises 13 residues. Germline V gives CDR1 SEHNR, CDR2 FQNEAQ (reference sequence). The CDR3 reads CASSLRDNQPQHF. In DNA form, the CDR3 reads TGTGCCAGCAGCTTAAGGGACAATCAGCCCCAGCATTTT.

This clonotype was counted only a few times. The CDR3 bases are TGCGCCAGCAGCTTCCGGGACAGTAACACCGGGGAGCTGTTTTTT. Its translation: CASSFRDSNTGELFF. This chain uses TRBV5-1 with TRBJ2-2, with 7 bases lining up with TRBD1. CDR1 and CDR2 from the germline V gene are SGHRS and YFSETQ. The CDR3 is 15 amino acids. V trimming: 2 bases; J trimming: 2 bases; junction bases outside the gene matches: 3.

CDR3 sequence: CSAPGLATYNEQFF. In DNA, the CDR3 is TGCAGTGCTCCGGGACTAGCGACATACAATGAGCAGTTCTTC. V is TRBV20-1 and J is TRBJ2-1, with 10 positions matching TRBD2. The germline gives CDR1 DFQATT, CDR2 SNEGSKA (reference sequence). The CDR3 spans 14 residues. The J segment lost 4 bases and the V segment lost 5 bases, leaving 5 bases of the junction unmatched.

This clonotype was seen only a few times. This chain joins TRBV28 and TRBJ2-7, with D unresolved. In germline, CDR1 is MDHEN, CDR2 SYDVKM. The V end lost 2 bases, the J end lost 5 bases, and 10 bases lay between the germline ends. CDR3 size: 13 residues. The chain's CDR3 is CASSLRTADEQYF. The DNA of the CDR3 is TGTGCCAGCAGTTTACGTACCGCCGACGAGCAGTACTTC.

J is TRBJ2-3 and V is TRBV6-5; D not certain. Germline CDR1 is MNHEY and CDR2 is SVGAGI. The CDR3 is made up of 14 amino acids. With 0 bases removed from V and 5 bases from J, the gap between germline ends came to 9 bases. The CDR3 sequence: CASSYSKVGDTQYF. The DNA for the CDR3 is TGTGCCAGCAGTTACTCGAAGGTGGGAGATACGCAGTATTTT.

In regard to this clonotype: A junction end diverges from the germline sequence, so it may reflect a read error. The rearrangement joins TRBV12-3 or TRBV12-4 to TRBJ2-7; perhaps TRBD1 as D (6 bases). This CDR3 spans 12 amino acids. CDR3 residues: CDSSFGTYEQYF. The CDR3, as DNA: TGTGACAGCAGTTTTGGGACATACGAGCAGTACTTC.

J is TRBJ1-2 and V is TRBV6-5, with TRBD1 identical over 9 bases. In germline, CDR1 is MNHEY, CDR2 SVGAGI. J lost 6 bases, V lost 5 bases, and 7 bases had no gene match. CDR3 length: 14 amino acids. The CDR3 region has the DNA TGTGCCAGCAGTGTGGGACAGGGCTCTAATGGCTACACCTTC. Amino acid sequence: CASSVGQGSNGYTF.

The chain links TRBV7-9 to TRBJ1-3, with D possibly being TRBD1 (6 bases). With 8 bases removed from V and 0 bases from J, the gap between germline ends came to 8 bases. CDR1 is SEHNR, CDR2 FQNEAQ, per germline (reference sequence). The CDR3 contains 13 residues. In DNA form, the CDR3 reads TGTGCCAGCCGGGACATCTCTGGAAACACCATATATTTT. It is translated as CASRDISGNTIYF.

This clonotype was counted between two and nine times. This sequence joins TRBV15 and TRBJ2-1; TRBD1 might be the D (5 bases). The germline CDR1 and CDR2 sequences are LNHNV and YYDKDF (reference sequence). Between the trimmed V and J ends, which lost 5 bases and 9 bases, there was a span of 17 bases. The CDR3 extends over 14 amino acids. The CDR3 bases are TGTGCCACCAGCGAGACTTGGGGCCCAATTGAGCAGTTCTTC. It translates to CATSETWGPIEQFF. The variable domain in full, with the rest retrieved from reference TRBV15 and TRBJ2-1, is DAMVIQNPRYQVTQFGKPVTLSCSQTLNHNVMYWYQQKSSQAPKLLFHYYDKDFNNEADTPDNFQSRRPNTSFCFLDIRSPGLGDTAMYLCATSETWGPIEQFFGPGTRLTVL.

This clonotype has just a few counts. The chain carries TRBV19 and TRBJ1-2; D not resolved. V was trimmed by 3 bases and J by 0 bases, leaving 14 bases between them. The CDR3 sequence is 16 residues long. Germline lookup yields CDR1 LNHDA and CDR2 SQIVND (reference sequence). The CDR3 here is CASSMWWNTPNYGYTF. The CDR3 nucleotides are TGTGCCAGTAGTATGTGGTGGAATACTCCTAACTATGGCTACACCTTC.

The gene calls are TRBV11-2 and TRBJ2-1; a weak D match, TRBD2 (6 bases). V lost 4 bases, J lost 4 bases, and 17 bases lay in between. Germline V gene sequence: CDR1 SGHAT, CDR2 FQNNGV. The length of the CDR3 is 16 residues. The CDR3 coding sequence is TGTGCCAGCAGCTGGCGTCTGGGCGGGGAGTACAATGAGCAGTTCTTC. As protein: CASSWRLGGEYNEQFF.

V and J are TRBV5-1 and TRBJ2-1, with D unclear. The CDR3 has 13 amino acids. The V and J ends lost 1 base and 5 bases respectively, with 7 bases between them. The germline V gene encodes CDR1 SGHRS and CDR2 YFSETQ. Here the CDR3 DNA reads TGCGCCAGCAGCTTGCCAGGCGACAATGAGCAGTTCTTC. It translates to CASSLPGDNEQFF.

This clonotype was seen a few times. The V call is TRBV12-3 or TRBV12-4, the J call TRBJ1-2; perhaps TRBD1 as D (5 bases). Trimming removed 2 bases from V and 3 bases from J, with 10 bases in between. The CDR3 extends over 14 amino acids. CDR3 nucleotides: TGTGCCAGCAGTTTAAACGGCAGGGACTATGGCTACACCTTC. It encodes CASSLNGRDYGYTF.

This clonotype has just a few counts. This chain links TRBV27 with TRBJ2-7; TRBD1 aligns across 8 bases. The germline V gene has CDR1 MNHEY and CDR2 SMNVEV (reference sequence). This CDR3 spans 12 amino acids. V lost 5 bases, J lost 6 bases, and 3 bases stayed unmatched. This chain's CDR3 is CASSRTGIEQYF. CDR3 sequence (DNA): TGTGCCAGCAGTCGGACAGGGATCGAGCAGTACTTC.

The CDR3 DNA follows: TGTGCCAGCAGCCTGGCTAGCGGAGAGACCGGGGAGCTGTTTTTT. It yields the protein CASSLASGETGELFF. The V gene is TRBV6-5, the J gene TRBJ2-2, with 7 bases identical to TRBD2. CDR1 is MNHEY, CDR2 SVGAGI, per germline. The J segment lost 5 bases and the V segment lost 6 bases, leaving 9 bases of the junction unmatched. This CDR3 comprises 15 residues.

This sequence joins TRBV7-6 and TRBJ2-3; 9 positions match TRBD1. V trimming: 4 bases; J trimming: 0 bases; junction bases outside the gene matches: 8. CDR1 is SGHVS and CDR2 is FNYEAQ in the germline V gene. The CDR3 runs to 17 residues. CDR3 sequence (DNA): TGTGCCAGCAGCTCAACAGGGGGCAAAACTAGCACAGATACGCAGTATTTT. This translates into CASSSTGGKTSTDTQYF.

The J gene is TRBJ2-2, the V gene TRBV4-2, with TRBD2 matching 8 bases. The CDR3 is made up of 14 amino acids. Germline trimming cut 4 bases from V and 4 bases from J; bases unmatched to any gene: 2. The V gene's germline CDR1 is LGHNA and CDR2 YNFKEQ. CDR3 coding DNA: TGTGCCAGCAGCCCCGGGGGGGTCACCGGGGAGCTGTTTTTT. It specifies CASSPGGVTGELFF.